This T cell receptor (beta chain) comes out of a study of CD8 T cells in ankylosing spondylitis. Study-level results: Within ankylosing spondylitis blood, a TCR beta motif made up of several highly homologous variants appeared to be characteristic.

A quantitative 5'-RACE method, one with molecular barcodes, was used to make TCR beta libraries. One entry per CDR3 protein, called by TCRdb with MiXCR from the 5' RACE reads. Among about 540,000 distinct CDR3 sequences listed, roughly 13% were seen once. The germline V gene has CDR1 WSHSY and CDR2 SAAADI. The CDR3 is 15 residues long. V lost 2 bases to trimming and J lost 0 bases, with 9 bases between them. As for this clonotype: The antigen remains undetermined.

The chain has TRBV10-2 and TRBJ2-3; D is unresolved. This clonotype originated in a male donor with ankylosing spondylitis. The sample was blood, either unsorted or a sorted T cell fraction (not recorded which). CDR3 in amino acids: CASSEDVSSTDTQYF. CDR3 nucleotide sequence: TGCGCCAGCAGTGAGGACGTTTCAAGCACAGATACGCAGTATTTT.